This T cell receptor (beta chain) is from a study of beta chain features in type 1 diabetes. Study outcomes and limitations: Among all four CD4+ subsets, Type 1 diabetes patients had TCRB CDR3s that were moderately but significantly shorter.

The whole isolated RNA underwent reverse transcription, so sequencing captured expressed TCRB transcripts. The assay was immunoSEQ multiplex PCR, and TCRdb's table has in-frame clones only and misses some. Found here are 300,000 to 350,000 clones, about 14% of them singletons; the top ten hold roughly 0.015%. A few counts support this clone. Its antigen is not known. V dropped 1 base and J dropped 2 bases, with 15 bases sitting between them. This CDR3 is 16 amino acids long. Germline values: CDR1 SGHAT, CDR2 FQDESV (reference sequence). This clonotype was sampled from a woman aged 18-35 years with type 1 diabetes. Sequencing was performed on naive CD4+ T cells from blood. V and J are TRBV11-1 and TRBJ2-7, with a weak D call TRBD1 (5 bases). As DNA, the CDR3 is TGTGCCAGCAGCTTAGATTTTTCCAGGGAAACCTACGAGCAGTACTTC. It is translated as CASSLDFSRETYEQYF. Complete variable domain (other parts from reference TRBV11-1 and TRBJ2-7): EAEVAQSPRYKITEKSQAVAFWCDPISGHATLYWYRQILGQGPELLVQFQDESVVDDSQLPKDRFSAERLKGVDSTLKIQPAELGDSAMYLCASSLDFSRETYEQYFGPGTRLTVT.